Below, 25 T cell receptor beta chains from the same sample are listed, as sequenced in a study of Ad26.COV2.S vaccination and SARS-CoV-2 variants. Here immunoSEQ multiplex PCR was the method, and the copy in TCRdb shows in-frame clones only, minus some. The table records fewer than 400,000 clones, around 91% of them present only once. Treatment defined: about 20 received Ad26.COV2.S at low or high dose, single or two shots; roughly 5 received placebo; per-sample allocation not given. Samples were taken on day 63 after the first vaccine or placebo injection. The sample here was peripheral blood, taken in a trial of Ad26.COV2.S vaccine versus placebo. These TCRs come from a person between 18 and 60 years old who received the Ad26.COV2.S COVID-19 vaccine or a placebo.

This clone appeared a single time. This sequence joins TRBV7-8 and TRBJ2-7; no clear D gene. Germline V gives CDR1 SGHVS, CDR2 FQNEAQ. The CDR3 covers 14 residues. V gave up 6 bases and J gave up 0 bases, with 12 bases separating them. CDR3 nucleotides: TGTGCCAGCAGGTCCCACGGAATCTCCTACGAGCAGTACTTC. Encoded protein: CASRSHGISYEQYF.

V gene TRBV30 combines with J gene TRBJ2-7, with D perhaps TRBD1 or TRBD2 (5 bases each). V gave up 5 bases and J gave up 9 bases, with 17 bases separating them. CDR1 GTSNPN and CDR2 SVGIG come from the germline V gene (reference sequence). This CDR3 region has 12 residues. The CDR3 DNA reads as TGTGCCTGGGGGACGGGACCATCTCGGCAGTACTTC. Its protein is CAWGTGPSRQYF. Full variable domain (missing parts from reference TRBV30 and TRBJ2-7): SQTIHQWPATLVQPVGSPLSLECTVEGTSNPNLYWYRQAAGRGLQLLFYSVGIGQISSEVPQNLSASRPQDRQFILSSKKLLLSDSGFYLCAWGTGPSRQYFGPGTRLTVT.

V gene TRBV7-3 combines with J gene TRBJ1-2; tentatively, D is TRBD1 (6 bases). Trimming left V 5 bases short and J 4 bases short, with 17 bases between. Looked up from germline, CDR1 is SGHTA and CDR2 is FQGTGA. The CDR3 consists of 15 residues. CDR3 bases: TGTGCCAGCAGCGAAGGGGCAGGGGATGGCTATGGCTACACCTTC. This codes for CASSEGAGDGYGYTF.

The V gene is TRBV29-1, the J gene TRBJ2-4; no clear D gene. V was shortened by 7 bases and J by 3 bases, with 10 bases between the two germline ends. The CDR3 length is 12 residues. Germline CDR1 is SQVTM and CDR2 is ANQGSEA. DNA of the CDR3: TGCAGCGCCTGGACGGGCAAAAACATTCAGTACTTC. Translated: CSAWTGKNIQYF.

CDR3 sequence reads: CASITLGGPGDTQYF. Here the CDR3 DNA reads TGTGCCAGCATCACGCTGGGAGGGCCGGGAGATACGCAGTATTTT. The chain links TRBV28 to TRBJ2-3; the match to TRBD2 covers 7 bases. The CDR3 consists of 15 residues. Germline V gene sequence: CDR1 MDHEN, CDR2 SYDVKM. Trimming took 7 bases from V and 5 from J; bases not matched to a gene: 12.

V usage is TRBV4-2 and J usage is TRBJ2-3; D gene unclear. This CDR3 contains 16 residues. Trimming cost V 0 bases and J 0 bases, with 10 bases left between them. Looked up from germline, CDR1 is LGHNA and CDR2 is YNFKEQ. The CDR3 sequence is CASSQEASLSTDTQYF. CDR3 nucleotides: TGTGCCAGCAGCCAAGAAGCTAGTTTAAGCACAGATACGCAGTATTTT.

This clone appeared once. The CDR3 spells CAVPGLAGGKDTQYF. As DNA, the CDR3 is TGTGCCGTACCGGGACTAGCGGGAGGTAAGGATACGCAGTATTTT. The chain carries TRBV21-1 and TRBJ2-3; the table's D call TRBD2 went unverified against the DNA. TRBV21-1 is an annotated pseudogene. The CDR3 extends over 15 amino acids.

CDR3 nucleotides: TGCGCCAGCAGCTTGGAAGGGTATGGTCAGCCCCAGCATTTT. It codes for CASSLEGYGQPQHF. The chain employs TRBV5-1 and TRBJ1-5; D remains ambiguous. The CDR3 is 14 amino acids. Trimming removed 0 bases from V and 6 bases from J, with 10 bases in between. Per the germline V gene, CDR1 is SGHRS and CDR2 is YFSETQ.

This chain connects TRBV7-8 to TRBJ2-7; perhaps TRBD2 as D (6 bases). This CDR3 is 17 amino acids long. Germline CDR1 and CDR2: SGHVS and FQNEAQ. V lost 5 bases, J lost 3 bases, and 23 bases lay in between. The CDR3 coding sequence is TGTGCCAGCAGCCGGGCGGGACGGCCTCTTTTATACTACGAGCAGTACTTC. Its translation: CASSRAGRPLLYYEQYF.

The CDR3 DNA sequence: TGTGCCAGCAGCCAAGACATACAGCAGCCCCAGCATTTT. Translating it yields CASSQDIQQPQHF. The chain is built from TRBV3-1 (or the pseudogene TRBV3-2) and TRBJ1-5; unclear D gene. CDR1 and CDR2 (germline): LGHDT, YNNKEL (reference sequence). The CDR3 length is 13 residues. Trimming pared 0 bases from V and 7 bases from J, leaving 7 bases between.

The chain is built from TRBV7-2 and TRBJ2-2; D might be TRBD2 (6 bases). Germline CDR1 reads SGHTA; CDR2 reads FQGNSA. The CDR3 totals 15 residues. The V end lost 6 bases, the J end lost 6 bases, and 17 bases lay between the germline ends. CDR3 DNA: TGTGCCAGCAGGACCCTCGGCGGGAAGCCCGGGGAGCTGTTTTTT. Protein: CASRTLGGKPGELFF.

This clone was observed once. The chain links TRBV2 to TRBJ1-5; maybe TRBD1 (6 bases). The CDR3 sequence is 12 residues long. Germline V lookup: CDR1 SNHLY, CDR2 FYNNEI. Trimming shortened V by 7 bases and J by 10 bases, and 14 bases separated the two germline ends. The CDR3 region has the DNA TGTGCCAGCAATCGCGGGGGGGGCCCCCAGCATTTT. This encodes CASNRGGGPQHF.

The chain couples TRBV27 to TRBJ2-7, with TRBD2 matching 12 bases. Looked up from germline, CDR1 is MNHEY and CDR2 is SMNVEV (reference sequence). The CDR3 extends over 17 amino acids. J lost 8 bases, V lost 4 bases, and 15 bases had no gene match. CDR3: CASSSTTLTSGRGKQYF. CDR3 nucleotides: TGTGCCAGCAGTTCTACGACCTTGACTAGCGGGAGAGGCAAGCAGTACTTC.

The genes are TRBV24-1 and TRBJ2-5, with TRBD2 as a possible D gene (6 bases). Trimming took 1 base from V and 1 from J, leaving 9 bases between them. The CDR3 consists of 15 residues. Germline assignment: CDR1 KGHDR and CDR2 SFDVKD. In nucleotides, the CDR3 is TGTGCCACCAGTGATTTCGTTAGCGGCCAAGAGACCCAGTACTTC. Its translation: CATSDFVSGQETQYF.

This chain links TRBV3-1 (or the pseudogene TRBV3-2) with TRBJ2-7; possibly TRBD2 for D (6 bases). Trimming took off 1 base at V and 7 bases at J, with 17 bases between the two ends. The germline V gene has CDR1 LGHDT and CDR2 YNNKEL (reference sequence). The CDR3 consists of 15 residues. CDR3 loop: CASSQGLVAAGEQYF. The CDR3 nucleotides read TGTGCCAGCAGCCAAGGATTGGTTGCGGCGGGGGAGCAGTACTTC.

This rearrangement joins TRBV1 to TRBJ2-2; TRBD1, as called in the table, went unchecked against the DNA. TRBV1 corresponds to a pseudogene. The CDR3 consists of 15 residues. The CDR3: CTSSLPTENTGELFF. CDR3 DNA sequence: TGCACCAGCAGCCTGCCGACAGAGAACACCGGGGAGCTGTTTTTT.

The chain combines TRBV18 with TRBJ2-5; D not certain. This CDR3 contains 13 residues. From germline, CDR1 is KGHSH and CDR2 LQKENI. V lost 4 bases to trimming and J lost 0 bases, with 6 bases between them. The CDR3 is CASSLKYQETQYF. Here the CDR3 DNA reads TGTGCCAGCTCACTCAAGTACCAAGAGACCCAGTACTTC.

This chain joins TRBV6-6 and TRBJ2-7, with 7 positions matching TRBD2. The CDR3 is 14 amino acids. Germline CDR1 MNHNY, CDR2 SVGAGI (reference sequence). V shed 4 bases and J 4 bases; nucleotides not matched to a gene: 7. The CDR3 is CASSSTVGGYEQYF. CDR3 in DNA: TGTGCCAGCAGTTCGACGGTGGGAGGGTACGAGCAGTACTTC.

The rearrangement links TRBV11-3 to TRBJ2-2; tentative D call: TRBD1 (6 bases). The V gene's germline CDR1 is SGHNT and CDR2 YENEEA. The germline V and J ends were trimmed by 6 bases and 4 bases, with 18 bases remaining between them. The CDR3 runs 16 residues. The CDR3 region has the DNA TGTGCCAGCAGTACCAGGGCTACAGGGATCACCGGGGAGCTGTTTTTT. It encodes CASSTRATGITGELFF.

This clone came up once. The CDR3 sequence: CASSSNRASGYTF. The CDR3 nucleotides are TGTGCCAGCAGTTCAAATAGGGCTAGTGGCTACACCTTC. The chain combines TRBV28 with TRBJ1-2; D remains ambiguous. Germline V lookup: CDR1 MDHEN, CDR2 SYDVKM. The CDR3 is made up of 13 amino acids. Trimming cost V 4 bases and J 7 bases, with 13 bases left between them.

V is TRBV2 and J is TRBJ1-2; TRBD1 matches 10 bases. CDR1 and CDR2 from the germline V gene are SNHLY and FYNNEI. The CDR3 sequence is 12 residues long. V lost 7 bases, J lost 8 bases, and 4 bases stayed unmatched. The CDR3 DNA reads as TGTGCCAGCACCGAGGGACAGGGGGGCTACACCTTC. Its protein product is CASTEGQGGYTF.

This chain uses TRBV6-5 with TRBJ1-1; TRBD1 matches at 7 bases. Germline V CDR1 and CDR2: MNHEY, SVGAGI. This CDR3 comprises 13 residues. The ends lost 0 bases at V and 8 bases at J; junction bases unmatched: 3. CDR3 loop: CASSYSRQGEAFF. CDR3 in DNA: TGTGCCAGCAGTTACTCGAGACAGGGCGAAGCTTTCTTT.

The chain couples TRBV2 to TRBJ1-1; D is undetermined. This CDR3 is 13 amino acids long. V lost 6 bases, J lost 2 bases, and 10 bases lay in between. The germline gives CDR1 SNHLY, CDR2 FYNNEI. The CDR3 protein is CASRNTLNTEAFF. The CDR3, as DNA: TGTGCCAGCAGGAACACACTCAACACTGAAGCTTTCTTT. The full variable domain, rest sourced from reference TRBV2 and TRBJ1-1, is EPEVTQTPSHQVTQMGQEVILRCVPISNHLYFYWYRQILGQKVEFLVSFYNNEISEKSEIFDDQFSVERPDGSNFTLKIRSTKLEDSAMYFCASRNTLNTEAFFGQGTRLTVV.

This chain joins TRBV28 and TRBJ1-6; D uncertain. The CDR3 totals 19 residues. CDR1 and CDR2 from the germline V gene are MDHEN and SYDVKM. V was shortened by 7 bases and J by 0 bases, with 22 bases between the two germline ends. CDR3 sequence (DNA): TGTGCCAGCAAGGACCCTAAGTTCCCCCTAAGCTCCTATAATTCACCCCTCCACTTT. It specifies CASKDPKFPLSSYNSPLHF.

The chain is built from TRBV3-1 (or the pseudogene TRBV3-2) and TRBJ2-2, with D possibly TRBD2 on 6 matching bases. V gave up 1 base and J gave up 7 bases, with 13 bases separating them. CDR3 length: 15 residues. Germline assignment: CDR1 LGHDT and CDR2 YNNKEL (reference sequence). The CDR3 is CASSQGWEVHGELFF. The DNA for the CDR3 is TGTGCCAGCAGCCAAGGTTGGGAGGTCCACGGGGAGCTGTTTTTT.